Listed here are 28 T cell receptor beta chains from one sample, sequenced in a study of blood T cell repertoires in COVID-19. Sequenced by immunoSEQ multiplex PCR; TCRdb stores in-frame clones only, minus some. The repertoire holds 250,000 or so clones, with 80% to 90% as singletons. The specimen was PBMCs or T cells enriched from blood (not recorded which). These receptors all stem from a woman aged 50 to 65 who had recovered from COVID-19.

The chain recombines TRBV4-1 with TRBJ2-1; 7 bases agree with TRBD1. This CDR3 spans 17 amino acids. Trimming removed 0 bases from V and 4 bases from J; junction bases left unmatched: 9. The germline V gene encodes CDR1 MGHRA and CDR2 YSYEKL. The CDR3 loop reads CASSQEGGQRRYNEQFF. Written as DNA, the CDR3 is TGCGCCAGCAGCCAAGAAGGGGGCCAGCGGAGGTACAATGAGCAGTTCTTC.

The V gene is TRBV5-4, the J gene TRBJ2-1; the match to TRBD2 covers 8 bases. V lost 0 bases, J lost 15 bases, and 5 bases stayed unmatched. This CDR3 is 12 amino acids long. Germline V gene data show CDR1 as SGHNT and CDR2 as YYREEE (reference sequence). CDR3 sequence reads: CASSLDGGRSFF. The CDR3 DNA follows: TGTGCCAGCAGCTTGGATGGCGGGAGGTCGTTCTTC.

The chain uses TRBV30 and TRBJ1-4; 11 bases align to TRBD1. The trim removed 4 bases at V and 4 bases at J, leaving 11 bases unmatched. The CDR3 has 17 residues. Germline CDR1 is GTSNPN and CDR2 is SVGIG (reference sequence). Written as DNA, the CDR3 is TGTGCCTGGACTCCACCCCCGGGACAGGGGGATAATGAAAAACTGTTTTTT. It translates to CAWTPPPGQGDNEKLFF. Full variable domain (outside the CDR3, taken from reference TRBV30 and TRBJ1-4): SQTIHQWPATLVQPVGSPLSLECTVEGTSNPNLYWYRQAAGRGLQLLFYSVGIGQISSEVPQNLSASRPQDRQFILSSKKLLLSDSGFYLCAWTPPPGQGDNEKLFFGSGTQLSVL.

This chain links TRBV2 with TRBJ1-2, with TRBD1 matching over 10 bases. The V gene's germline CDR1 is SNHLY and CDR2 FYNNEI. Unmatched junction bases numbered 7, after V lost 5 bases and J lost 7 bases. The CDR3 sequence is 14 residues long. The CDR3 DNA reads TGTGCCAGCAGTTGGGGACAGGGGACGGGTGGCTACACCTTC. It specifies CASSWGQGTGGYTF. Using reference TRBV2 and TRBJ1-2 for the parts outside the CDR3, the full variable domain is EPEVTQTPSHQVTQMGQEVILRCVPISNHLYFYWYRQILGQKVEFLVSFYNNEISEKSEIFDDQFSVERPDGSNFTLKIRSTKLEDSAMYFCASSWGQGTGGYTFGSGTRLTVV.

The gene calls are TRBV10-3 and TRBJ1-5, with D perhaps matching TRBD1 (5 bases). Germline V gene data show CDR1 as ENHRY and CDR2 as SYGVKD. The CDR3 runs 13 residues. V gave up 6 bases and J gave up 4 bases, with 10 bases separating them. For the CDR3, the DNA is TGTGCCATCAGGGGGCAGGGTAATCAGCCCCAGCATTTT. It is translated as CAIRGQGNQPQHF.

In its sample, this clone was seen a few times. CDR3 residues: CASSPNRNYNSPLHF. CDR3 DNA sequence: TGTGCCAGCTCGCCTAACAGGAATTATAATTCACCCCTCCACTTT. This chain links TRBV18 with TRBJ1-6; the D gene is possibly TRBD1 (5 bases). Trimming removed 6 bases from V and 4 bases from J, with 13 bases in between. The V gene's germline CDR1 is KGHSH and CDR2 LQKENI. The CDR3 runs 15 residues.

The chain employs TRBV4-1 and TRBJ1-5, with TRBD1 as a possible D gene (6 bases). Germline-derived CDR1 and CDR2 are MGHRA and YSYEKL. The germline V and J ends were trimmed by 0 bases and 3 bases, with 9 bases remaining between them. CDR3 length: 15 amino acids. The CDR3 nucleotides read TGCGCCAGCAGCCAAGACGACAGGATCAATCAGCCCCAGCATTTT. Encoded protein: CASSQDDRINQPQHF.

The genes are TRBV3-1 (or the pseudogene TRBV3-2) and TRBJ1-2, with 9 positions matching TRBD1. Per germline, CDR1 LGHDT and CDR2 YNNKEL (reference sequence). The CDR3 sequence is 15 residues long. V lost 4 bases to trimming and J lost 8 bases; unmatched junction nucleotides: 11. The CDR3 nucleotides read TGTGCCAGCAGCCTAAGGGGGACAGGGACCTACGGCTACACCTTC. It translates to CASSLRGTGTYGYTF.

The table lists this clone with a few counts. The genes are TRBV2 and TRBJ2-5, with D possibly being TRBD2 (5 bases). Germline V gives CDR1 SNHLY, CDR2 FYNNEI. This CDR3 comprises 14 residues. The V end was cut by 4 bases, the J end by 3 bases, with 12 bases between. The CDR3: CASSVQDSEETQYF. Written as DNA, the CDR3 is TGTGCCAGCAGTGTCCAGGACTCCGAAGAGACCCAGTACTTC.

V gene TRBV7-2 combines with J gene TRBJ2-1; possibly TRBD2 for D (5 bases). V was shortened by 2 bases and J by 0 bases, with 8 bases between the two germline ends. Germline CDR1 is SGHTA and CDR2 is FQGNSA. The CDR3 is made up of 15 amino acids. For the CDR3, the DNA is TGTGCCAGCAGCTTAACGACTATCTCCTACAATGAGCAGTTCTTC. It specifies CASSLTTISYNEQFF.

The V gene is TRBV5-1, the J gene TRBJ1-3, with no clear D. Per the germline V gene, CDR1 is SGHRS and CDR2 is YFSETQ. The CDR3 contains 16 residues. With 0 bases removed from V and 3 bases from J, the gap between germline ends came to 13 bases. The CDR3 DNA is TGCGCCAGCAGCTTGGCCAGCTGGAGAGGTGGAAACACCATATATTTT. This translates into CASSLASWRGGNTIYF.

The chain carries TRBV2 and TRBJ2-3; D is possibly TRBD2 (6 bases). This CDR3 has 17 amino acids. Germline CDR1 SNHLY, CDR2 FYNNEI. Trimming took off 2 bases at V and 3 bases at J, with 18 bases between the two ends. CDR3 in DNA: TGTGCCAGCAGTGAATTTGAGGCGGGATTGAGGACAGATACGCAGTATTTT. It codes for CASSEFEAGLRTDTQYF.

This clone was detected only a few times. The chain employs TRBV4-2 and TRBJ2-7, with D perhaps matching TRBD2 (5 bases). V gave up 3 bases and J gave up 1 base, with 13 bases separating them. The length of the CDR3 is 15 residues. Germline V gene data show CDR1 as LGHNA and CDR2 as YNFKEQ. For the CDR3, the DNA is TGTGCCAGCAGCCAGGGAGTGGGAGCATCCTACGAGCAGTACTTC. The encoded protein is CASSQGVGASYEQYF.

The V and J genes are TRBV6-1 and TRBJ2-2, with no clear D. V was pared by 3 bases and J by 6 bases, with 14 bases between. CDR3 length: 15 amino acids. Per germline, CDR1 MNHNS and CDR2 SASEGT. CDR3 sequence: CASSEWAELSGELFF. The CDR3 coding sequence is TGTGCCAGCAGTGAGTGGGCTGAGTTGTCCGGGGAGCTGTTTTTT.

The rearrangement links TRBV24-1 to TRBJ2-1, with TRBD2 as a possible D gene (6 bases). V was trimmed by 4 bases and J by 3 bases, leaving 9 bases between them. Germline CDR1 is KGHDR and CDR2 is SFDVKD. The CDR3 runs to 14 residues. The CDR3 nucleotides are TGTGCCACCAGTGAGCGGGACTTCTACAATGAGCAGTTCTTC. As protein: CATSERDFYNEQFF.

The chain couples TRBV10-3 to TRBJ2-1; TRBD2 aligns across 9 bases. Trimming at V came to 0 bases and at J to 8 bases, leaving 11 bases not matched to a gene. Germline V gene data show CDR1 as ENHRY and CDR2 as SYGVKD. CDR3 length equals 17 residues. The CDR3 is CAISESLAGGFGDEQFF. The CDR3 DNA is TGTGCCATCAGTGAGTCTCTGGCGGGAGGGTTCGGCGATGAGCAGTTCTTC.

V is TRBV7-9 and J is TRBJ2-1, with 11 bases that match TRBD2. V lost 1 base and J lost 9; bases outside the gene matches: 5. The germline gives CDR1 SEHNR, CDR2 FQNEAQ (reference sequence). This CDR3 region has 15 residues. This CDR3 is CASSLVTSGSTEQFF. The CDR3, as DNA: TGTGCCAGCAGCTTAGTAACTAGCGGGAGTACTGAGCAGTTCTTC.

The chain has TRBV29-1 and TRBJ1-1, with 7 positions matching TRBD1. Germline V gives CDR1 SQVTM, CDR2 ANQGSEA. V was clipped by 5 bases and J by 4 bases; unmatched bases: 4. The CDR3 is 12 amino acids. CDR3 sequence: CSVRAGGTEAFF. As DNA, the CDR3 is TGCAGCGTTAGGGCAGGGGGCACTGAAGCTTTCTTT.

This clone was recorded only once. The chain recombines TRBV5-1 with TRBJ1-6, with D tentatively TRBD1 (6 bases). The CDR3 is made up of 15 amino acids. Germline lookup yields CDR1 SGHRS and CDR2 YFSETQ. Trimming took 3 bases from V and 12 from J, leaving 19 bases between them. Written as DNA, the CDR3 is TGCGCCAGCAGCTCCGACAGGCCCGGCGGTGAACCCCTCCACTTT. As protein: CASSSDRPGGEPLHF.

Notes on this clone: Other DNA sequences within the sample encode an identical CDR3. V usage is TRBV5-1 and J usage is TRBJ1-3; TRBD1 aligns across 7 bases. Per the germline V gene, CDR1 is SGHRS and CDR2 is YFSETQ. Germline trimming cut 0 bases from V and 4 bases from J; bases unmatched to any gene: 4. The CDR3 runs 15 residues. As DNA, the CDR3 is TGCGCCAGCAGCTTGGAAGGGGGCTCGGGAAACACCATATATTTT. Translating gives CASSLEGGSGNTIYF.

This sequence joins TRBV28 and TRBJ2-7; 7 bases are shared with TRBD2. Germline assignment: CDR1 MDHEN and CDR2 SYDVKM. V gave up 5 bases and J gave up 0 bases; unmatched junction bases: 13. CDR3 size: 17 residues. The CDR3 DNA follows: TGTGCCAGCAGTCCCCGCCGGAAAGCGGGAATCTCCTACGAGCAGTACTTC. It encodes CASSPRRKAGISYEQYF. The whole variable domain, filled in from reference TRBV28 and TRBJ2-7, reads DVKVTQSSRYLVKRTGEKVFLECVQDMDHENMFWYRQDPGLGLRLIYFSYDVKMKEKGDIPEGYSVSREKKERFSLILESASTNQTSMYLCASSPRRKAGISYEQYFGPGTRLTVT.

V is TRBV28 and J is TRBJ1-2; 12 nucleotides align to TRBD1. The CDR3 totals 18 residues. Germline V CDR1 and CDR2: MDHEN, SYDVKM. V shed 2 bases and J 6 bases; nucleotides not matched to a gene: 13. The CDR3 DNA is TGTGCCAGCAGTTTAGTCTGGGACAGGGGGCGCCCCGCGAATGGCTACACCTTC. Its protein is CASSLVWDRGRPANGYTF.

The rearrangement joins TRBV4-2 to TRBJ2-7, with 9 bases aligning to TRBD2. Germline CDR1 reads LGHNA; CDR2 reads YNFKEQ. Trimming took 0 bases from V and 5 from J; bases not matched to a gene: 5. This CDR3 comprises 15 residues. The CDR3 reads CASSQDSGSRDEQYF. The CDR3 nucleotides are TGTGCCAGCAGCCAAGATAGCGGGAGCCGAGACGAGCAGTACTTC.

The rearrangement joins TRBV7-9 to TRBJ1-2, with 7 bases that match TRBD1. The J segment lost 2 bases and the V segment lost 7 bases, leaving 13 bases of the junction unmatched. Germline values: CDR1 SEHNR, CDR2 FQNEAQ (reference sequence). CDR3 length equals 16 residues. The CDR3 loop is CASTQGVGGTNYGYTF. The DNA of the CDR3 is TGTGCCAGCACCCAGGGGGTTGGGGGGACGAACTATGGCTACACCTTC.

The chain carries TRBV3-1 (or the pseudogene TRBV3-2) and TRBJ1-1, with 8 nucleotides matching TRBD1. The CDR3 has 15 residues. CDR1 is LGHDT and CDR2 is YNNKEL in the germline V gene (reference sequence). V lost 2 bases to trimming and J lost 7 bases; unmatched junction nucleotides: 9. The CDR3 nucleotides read TGTGCCAGCAGCCAAATTCCAGGGGGCATCGGTGAAGCTTTCTTT. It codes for CASSQIPGGIGEAFF.

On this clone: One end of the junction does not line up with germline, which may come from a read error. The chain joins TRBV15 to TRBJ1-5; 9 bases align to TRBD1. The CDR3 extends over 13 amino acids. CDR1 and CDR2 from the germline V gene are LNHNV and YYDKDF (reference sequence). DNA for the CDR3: TGTGCCACCAGCAGAGAGGCCCGGGACAGGGAGTATTTT. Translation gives CATSREARDREYF.

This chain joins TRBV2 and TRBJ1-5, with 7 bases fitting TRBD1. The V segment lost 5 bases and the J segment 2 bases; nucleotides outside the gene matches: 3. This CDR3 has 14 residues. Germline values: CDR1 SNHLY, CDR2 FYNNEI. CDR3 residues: CASSITGGNQPQHF. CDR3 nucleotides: TGTGCCAGCAGTATTACAGGGGGCAATCAGCCCCAGCATTTT.

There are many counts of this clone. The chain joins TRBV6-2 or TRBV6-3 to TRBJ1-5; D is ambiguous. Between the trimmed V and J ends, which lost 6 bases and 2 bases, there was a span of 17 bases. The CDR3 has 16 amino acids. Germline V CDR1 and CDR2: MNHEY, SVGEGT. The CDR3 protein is CASSSLSSYGNQPQHF. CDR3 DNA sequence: TGTGCCAGCAGCTCCCTCAGTTCGTATGGCAATCAGCCCCAGCATTTT.